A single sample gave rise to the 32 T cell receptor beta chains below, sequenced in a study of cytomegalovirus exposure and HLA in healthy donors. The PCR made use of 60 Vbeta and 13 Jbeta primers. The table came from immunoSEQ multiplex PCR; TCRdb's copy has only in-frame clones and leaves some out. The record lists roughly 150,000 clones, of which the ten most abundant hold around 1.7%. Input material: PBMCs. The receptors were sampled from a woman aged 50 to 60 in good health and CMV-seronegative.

The CDR3 nucleotides are TGTGCCAGTAGTATAGTAGGAGGACAGGGGGCCGCTAGCAATCAGCCCCAGCATTTT. This codes for CASSIVGGQGAASNQPQHF. This chain uses TRBV19 with TRBJ1-5, with 11 bases that match TRBD1. CDR3 length: 19 residues. The germline CDR1 and CDR2 sequences are LNHDA and SQIVND (reference sequence). V lost 1 base, J lost 0 bases, and 8 bases stayed unmatched.

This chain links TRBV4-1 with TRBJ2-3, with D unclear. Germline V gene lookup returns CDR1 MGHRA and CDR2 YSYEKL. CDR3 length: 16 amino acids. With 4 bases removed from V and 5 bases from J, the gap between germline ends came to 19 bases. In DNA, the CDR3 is TGCGCCAGCAGCCCCAACCCCATCTTGGTCGGAGATACGCAGTATTTT. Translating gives CASSPNPILVGDTQYF.

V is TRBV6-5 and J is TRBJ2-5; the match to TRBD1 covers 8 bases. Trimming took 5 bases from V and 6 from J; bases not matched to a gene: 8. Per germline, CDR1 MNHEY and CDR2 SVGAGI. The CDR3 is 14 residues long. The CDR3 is CASSESGGWKTQYF. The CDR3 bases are TGTGCCAGCAGTGAATCAGGGGGCTGGAAGACCCAGTACTTC.

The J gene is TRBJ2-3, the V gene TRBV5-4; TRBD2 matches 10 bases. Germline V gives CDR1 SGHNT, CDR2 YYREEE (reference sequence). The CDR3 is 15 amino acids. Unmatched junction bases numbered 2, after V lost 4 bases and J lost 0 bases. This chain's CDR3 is CASSTGLASTDTQYF. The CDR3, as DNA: TGTGCCAGCAGCACGGGACTAGCGAGCACAGATACGCAGTATTTT.

The CDR3 spells CASSPDRRGYTF. The CDR3 bases are TGTGCCAGCAGTCCGGACAGGCGCGGCTACACCTTC. The rearrangement links TRBV6-6 to TRBJ1-2, with 7 bases lining up with TRBD1. V lost 5 bases and J lost 8; bases outside the gene matches: 5. This CDR3 spans 12 amino acids. Germline loops: CDR1 MNHNY, CDR2 SVGAGI (reference sequence).

CDR3 bases: TGCGCCAGCAGGACCGGGACAGGGGCCCCCAATGAGCAGTTCTTC. Amino acids: CASRTGTGAPNEQFF. The chain uses TRBV5-1 and TRBJ2-1; TRBD1 matches at 10 bases. The V gene's germline CDR1 is SGHRS and CDR2 YFSETQ. Trimming removed 5 bases from V and 6 bases from J; junction bases left unmatched: 8. The CDR3 length is 15 residues.

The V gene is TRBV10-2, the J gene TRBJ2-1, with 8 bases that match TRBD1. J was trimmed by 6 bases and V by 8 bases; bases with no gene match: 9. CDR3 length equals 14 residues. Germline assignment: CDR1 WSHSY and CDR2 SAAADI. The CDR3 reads CASRQGAFANEQFF. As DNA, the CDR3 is TGCGCCAGCCGCCAGGGGGCTTTCGCCAATGAGCAGTTCTTC.

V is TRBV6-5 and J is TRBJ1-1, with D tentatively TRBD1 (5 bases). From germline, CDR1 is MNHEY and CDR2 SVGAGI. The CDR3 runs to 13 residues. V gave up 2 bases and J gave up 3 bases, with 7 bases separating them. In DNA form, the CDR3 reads TGTGCCAGCAGTTACGGGGGGGACACTGAAGCTTTCTTT. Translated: CASSYGGDTEAFF.

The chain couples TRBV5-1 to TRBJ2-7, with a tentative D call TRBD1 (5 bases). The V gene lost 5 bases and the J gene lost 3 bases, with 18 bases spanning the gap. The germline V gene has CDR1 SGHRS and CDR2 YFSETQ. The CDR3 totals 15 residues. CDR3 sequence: CASSSQGHLNYEQYF. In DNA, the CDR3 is TGCGCCAGCAGTTCCCAAGGACACCTAAACTACGAGCAGTACTTC.

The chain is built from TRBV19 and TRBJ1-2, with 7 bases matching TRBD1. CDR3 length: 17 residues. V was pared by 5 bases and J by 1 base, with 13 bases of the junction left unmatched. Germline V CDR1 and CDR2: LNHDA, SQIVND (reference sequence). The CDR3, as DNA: TGTGCCAGTAGTCCCCTCCCGGGACAGATTCATAACTATGGCTACACCTTC. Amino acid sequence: CASSPLPGQIHNYGYTF. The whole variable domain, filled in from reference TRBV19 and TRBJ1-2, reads DGGITQSPKYLFRKEGQNVTLSCEQNLNHDAMYWYRQDPGQGLRLIYYSQIVNDFQKGDIAEGYSVSREKKESFPLTVTSAQKNPTAFYLCASSPLPGQIHNYGYTFGSGTRLTVV.

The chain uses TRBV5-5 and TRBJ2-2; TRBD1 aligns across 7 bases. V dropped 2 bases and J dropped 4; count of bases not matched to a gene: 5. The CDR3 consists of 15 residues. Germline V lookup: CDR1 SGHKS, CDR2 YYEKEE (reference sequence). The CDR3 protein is CASSFTGAFTGELFF. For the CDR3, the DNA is TGTGCCAGCAGCTTTACAGGGGCCTTCACCGGGGAGCTGTTTTTT.

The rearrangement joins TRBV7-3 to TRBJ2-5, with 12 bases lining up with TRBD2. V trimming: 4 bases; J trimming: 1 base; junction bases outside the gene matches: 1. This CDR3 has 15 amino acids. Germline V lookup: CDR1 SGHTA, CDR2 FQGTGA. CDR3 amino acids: CASSSSGRGQETQYF. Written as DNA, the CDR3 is TGTGCCAGCAGCTCTAGCGGGAGGGGCCAAGAGACCCAGTACTTC.

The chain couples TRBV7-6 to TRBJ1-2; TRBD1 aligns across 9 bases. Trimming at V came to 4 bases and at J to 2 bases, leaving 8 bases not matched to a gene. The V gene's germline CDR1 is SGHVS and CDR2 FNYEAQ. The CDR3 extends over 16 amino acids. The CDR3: CASSYYRGRMNYGYTF. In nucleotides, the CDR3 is TGTGCCAGCAGCTATTACAGGGGGCGCATGAACTATGGCTACACCTTC.

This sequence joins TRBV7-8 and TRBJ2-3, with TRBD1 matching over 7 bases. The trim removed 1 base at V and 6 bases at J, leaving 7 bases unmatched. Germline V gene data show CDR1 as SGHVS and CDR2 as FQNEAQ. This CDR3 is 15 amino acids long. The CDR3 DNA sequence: TGTGCCAGCAGCTTAGACCGGCTACAGGGGGATACGCAGTATTTT. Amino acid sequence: CASSLDRLQGDTQYF.

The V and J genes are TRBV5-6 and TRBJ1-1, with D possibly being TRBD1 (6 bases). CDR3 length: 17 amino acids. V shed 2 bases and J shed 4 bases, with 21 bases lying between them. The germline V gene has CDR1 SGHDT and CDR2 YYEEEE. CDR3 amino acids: CASSFVGGAGIGTEAFF. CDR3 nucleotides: TGTGCCAGCAGCTTCGTCGGGGGGGCAGGGATTGGCACTGAAGCTTTCTTT.

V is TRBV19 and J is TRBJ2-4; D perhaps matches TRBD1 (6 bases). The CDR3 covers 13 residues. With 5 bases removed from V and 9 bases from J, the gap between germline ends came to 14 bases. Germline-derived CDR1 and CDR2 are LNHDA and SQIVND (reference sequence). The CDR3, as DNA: TGTGCCAGTAGTCAACAGGGTTTTGGCATTCAGTACTTC. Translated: CASSQQGFGIQYF.

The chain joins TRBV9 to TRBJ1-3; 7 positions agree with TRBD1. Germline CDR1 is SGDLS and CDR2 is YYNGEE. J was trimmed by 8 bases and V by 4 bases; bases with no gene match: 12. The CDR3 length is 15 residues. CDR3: CASSPQTGTVDTIYF. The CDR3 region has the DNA TGTGCCAGCAGCCCTCAGACAGGGACTGTCGACACCATATATTTT.

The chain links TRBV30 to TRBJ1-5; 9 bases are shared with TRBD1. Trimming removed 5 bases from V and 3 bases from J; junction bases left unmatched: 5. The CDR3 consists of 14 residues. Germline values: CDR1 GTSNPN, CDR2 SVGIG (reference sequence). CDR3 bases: TGTGCCTGGGACAGGGGGGGCGACAATCAGCCCCAGCATTTT. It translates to CAWDRGGDNQPQHF.

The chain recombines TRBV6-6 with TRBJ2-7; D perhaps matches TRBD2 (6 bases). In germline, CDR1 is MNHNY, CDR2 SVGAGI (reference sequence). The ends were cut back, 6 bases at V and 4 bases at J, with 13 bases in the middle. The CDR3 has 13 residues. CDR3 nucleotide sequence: TGTGCCAGCAGCGCGGGACTGTCTTACGAGCAGTACTTC. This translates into CASSAGLSYEQYF.

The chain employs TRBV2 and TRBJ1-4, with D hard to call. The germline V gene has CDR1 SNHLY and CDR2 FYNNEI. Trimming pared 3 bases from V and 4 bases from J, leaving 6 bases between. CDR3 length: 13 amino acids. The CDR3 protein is CASSERRNEKLFF. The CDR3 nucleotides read TGTGCCAGCAGTGAGCGTCGTAATGAAAAACTGTTTTTT.

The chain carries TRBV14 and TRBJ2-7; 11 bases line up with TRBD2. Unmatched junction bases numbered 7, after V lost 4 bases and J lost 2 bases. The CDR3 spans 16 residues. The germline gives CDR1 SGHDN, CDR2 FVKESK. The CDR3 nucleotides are TGTGCCAGCAGCCCCAACCGACTAGCGGGGCCCTACGAGCAGTACTTC. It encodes CASSPNRLAGPYEQYF.

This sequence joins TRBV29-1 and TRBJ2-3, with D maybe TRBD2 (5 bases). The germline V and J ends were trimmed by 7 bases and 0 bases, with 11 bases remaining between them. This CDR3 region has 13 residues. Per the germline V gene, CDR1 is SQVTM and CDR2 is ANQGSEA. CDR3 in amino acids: CSAVASSTDTQYF. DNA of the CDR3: TGCAGCGCCGTAGCGAGCAGCACAGATACGCAGTATTTT.

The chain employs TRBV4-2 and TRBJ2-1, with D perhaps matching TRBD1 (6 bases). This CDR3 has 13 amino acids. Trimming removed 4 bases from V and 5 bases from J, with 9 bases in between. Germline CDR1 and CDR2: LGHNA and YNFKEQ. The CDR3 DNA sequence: TGTGCCAGCAGCCGGGCAGGGGACAATGAGCAGTTCTTC. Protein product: CASSRAGDNEQFF.

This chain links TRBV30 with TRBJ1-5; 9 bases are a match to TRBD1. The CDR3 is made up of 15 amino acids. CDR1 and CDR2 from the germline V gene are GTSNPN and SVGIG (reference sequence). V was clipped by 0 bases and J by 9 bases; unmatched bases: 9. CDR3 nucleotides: TGTGCCTGGAGTGTACAGGGGGCAGGGTTAGGGCCCCAGCATTTT. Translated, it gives CAWSVQGAGLGPQHF.

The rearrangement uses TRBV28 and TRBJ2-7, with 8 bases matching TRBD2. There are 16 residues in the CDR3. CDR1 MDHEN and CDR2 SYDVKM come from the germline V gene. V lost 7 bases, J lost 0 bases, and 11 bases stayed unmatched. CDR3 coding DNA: TGTGCCAGCACCCAAGCTCGGGGGGGCGACTCCTACGAGCAGTACTTC. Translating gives CASTQARGGDSYEQYF.

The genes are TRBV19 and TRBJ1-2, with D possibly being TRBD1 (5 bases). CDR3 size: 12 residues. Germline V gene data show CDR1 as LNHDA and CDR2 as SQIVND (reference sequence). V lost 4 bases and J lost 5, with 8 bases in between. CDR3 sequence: CASSRGEYGYTF. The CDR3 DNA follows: TGTGCCAGTAGTAGGGGGGAGTATGGCTACACCTTC.

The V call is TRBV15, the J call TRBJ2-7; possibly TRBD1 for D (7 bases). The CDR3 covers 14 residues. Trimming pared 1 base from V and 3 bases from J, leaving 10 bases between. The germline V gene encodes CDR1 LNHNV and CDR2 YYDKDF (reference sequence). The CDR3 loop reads CATSRAGGGYEQYF. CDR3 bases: TGTGCCACCAGCAGAGCAGGGGGAGGCTACGAGCAGTACTTC.

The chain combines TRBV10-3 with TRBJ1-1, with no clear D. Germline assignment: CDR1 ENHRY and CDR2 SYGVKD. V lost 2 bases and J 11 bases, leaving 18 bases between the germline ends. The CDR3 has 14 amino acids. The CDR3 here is CAISEEDGLSWAFF. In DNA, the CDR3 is TGTGCCATCAGTGAGGAGGACGGACTGAGTTGGGCTTTCTTT.

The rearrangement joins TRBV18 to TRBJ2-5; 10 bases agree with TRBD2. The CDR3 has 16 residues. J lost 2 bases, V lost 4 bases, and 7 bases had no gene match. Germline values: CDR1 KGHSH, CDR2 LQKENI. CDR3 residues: CASSRDSGGLQETQYF. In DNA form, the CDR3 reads TGTGCCAGCTCACGTGATAGCGGGGGGCTTCAAGAGACCCAGTACTTC.

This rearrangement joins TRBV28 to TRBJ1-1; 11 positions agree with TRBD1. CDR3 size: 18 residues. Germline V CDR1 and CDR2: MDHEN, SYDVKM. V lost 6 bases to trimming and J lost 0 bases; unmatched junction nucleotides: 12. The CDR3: CASSLSPGTGGMNTEAFF. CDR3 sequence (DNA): TGTGCCAGCAGCCTGAGCCCCGGGACAGGGGGGATGAACACTGAAGCTTTCTTT.

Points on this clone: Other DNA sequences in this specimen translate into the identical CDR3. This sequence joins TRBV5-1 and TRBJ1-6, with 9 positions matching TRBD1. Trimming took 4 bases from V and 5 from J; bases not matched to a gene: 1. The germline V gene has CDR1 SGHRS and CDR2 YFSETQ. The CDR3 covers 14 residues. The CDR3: CASSRDRDNSPLHF. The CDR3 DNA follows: TGCGCCAGCAGCCGGGACAGGGATAATTCACCCCTCCACTTT.

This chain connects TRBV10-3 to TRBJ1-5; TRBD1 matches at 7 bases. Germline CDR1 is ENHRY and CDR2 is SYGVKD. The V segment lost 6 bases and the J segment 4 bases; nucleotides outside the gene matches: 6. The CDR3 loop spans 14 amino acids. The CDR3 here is CAIRGEQGNQPQHF. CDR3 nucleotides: TGTGCCATCAGGGGGGAACAGGGGAATCAGCCCCAGCATTTT.